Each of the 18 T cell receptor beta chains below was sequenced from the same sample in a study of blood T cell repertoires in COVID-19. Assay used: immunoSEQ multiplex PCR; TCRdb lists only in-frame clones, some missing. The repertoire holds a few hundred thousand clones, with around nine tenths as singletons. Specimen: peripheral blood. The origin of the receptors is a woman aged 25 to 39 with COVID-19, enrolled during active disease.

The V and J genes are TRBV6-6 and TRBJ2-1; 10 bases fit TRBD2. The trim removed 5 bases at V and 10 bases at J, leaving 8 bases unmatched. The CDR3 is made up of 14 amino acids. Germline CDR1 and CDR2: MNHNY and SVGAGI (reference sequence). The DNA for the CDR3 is TGTGCCAGCAGTGTGCTAGCGGGAGTTTACGAGCAGTTCTTC. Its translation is CASSVLAGVYEQFF.

The CDR3 coding sequence is TGTGCCAGCAGTTTGGGGGCCTCTCGGATCAATTCACCCCTCCACTTT. It is translated as CASSLGASRINSPLHF. The chain joins TRBV28 to TRBJ1-6, with D possibly being TRBD1 (6 bases). The V end lost 3 bases, the J end lost 7 bases, and 16 bases lay between the germline ends. The CDR3 is made up of 16 amino acids. Per germline, CDR1 MDHEN and CDR2 SYDVKM.

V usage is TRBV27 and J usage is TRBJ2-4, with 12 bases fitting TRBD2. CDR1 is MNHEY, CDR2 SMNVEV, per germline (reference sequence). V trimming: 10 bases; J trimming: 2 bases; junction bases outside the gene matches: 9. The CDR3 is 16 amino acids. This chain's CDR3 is CATSTSGSGSKNIQYF. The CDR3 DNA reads TGTGCCACCTCGACTAGCGGGAGTGGGTCCAAAAACATTCAGTACTTC.

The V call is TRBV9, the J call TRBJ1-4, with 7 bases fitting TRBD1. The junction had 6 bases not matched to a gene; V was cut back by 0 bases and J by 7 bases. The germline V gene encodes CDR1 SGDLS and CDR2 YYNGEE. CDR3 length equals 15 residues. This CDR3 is CASSVEGQSGEKLFF. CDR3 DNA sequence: TGTGCCAGCAGCGTAGAGGGACAGTCCGGTGAAAAACTGTTTTTT.

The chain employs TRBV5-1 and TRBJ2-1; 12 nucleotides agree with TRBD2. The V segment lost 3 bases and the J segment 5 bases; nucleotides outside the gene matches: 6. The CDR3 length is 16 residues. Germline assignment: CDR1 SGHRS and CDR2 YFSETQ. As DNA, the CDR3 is TGCGCCAGCAGCTCGTTACTAGCGGGAGGCCACAATGAGCAGTTCTTC. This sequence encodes CASSSLLAGGHNEQFF.

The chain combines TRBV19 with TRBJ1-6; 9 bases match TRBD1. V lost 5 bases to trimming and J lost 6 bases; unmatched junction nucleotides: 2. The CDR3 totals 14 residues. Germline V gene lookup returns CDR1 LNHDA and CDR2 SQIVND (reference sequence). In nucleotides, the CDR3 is TGTGCCAGTAGTCTGACAGGGGGTAATTCACCCCTCCACTTT. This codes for CASSLTGGNSPLHF.

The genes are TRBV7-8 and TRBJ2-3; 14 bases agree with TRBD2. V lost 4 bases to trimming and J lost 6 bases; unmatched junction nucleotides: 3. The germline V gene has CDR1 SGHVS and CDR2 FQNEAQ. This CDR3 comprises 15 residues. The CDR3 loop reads CASSWTSGRFDTQYF. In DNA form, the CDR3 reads TGTGCCAGCAGCTGGACTAGCGGGAGGTTTGATACGCAGTATTTT. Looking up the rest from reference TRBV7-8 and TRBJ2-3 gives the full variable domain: GAGVSQSPRYKVAKRGQDVALRCDPISGHVSLFWYQQALGQGPEFLTYFQNEAQLDKSGLPSDRFFAERPEGSVSTLKIQRTQQEDSAVYLCASSWTSGRFDTQYFGPGTRLTVL.

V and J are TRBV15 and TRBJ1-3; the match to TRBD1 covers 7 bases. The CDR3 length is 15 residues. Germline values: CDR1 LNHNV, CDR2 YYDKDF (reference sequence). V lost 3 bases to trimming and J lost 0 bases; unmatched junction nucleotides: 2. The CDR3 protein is CATSRDRNSGNTIYF. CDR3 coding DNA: TGTGCCACCAGCAGGGACAGGAACTCTGGAAACACCATATATTTT.

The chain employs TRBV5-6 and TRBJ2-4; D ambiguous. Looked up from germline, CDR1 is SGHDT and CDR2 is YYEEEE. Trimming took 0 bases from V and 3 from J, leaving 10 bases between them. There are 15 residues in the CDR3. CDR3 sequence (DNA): TGTGCCAGCAGCTTGGAGACGACTGGCAAAAACATTCAGTACTTC. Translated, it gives CASSLETTGKNIQYF.

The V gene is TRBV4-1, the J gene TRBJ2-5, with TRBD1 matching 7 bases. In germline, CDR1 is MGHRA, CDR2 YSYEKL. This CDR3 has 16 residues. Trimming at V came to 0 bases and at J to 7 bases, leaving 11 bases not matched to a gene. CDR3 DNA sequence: TGCGCCAGCAGCCAAGATAGGGGGACAGTCCTCGGGACCCAGTACTTC. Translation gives CASSQDRGTVLGTQYF.

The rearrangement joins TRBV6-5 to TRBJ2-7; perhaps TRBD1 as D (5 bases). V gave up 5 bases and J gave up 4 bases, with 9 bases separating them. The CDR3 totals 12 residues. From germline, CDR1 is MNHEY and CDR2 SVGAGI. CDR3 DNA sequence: TGTGCCAGCAGTCCCGACAGATACGAGCAGTACTTC. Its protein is CASSPDRYEQYF.

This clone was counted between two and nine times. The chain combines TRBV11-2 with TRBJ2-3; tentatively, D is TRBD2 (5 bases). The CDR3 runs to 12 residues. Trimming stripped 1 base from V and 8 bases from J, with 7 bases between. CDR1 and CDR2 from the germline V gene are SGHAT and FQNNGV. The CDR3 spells CASSLGGSTQYF. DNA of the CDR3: TGTGCCAGCAGCTTAGGAGGGAGTACGCAGTATTTT.

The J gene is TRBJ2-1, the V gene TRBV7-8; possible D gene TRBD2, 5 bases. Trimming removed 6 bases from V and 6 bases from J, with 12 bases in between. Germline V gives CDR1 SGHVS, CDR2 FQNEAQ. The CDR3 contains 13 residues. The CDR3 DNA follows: TGTGCCAGCAGAGAGGGATTCACCAATGAGCAGTTCTTC. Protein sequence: CASREGFTNEQFF.

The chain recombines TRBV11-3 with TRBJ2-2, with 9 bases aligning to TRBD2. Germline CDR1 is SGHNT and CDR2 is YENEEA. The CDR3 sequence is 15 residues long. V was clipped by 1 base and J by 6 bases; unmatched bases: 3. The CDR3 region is CASSLGSGSSGELFF. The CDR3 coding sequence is TGTGCCAGCAGCTTAGGTAGCGGGAGCTCCGGGGAGCTGTTTTTT.

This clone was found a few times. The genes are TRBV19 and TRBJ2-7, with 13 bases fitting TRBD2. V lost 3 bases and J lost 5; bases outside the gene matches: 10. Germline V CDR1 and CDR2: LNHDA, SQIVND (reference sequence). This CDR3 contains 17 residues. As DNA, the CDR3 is TGTGCCAGTAGTATCTCCGGGACTAGCGGGAAATTCCACGAGCAGTACTTC. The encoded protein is CASSISGTSGKFHEQYF. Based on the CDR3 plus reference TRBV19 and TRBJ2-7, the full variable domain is DGGITQSPKYLFRKEGQNVTLSCEQNLNHDAMYWYRQDPGQGLRLIYYSQIVNDFQKGDIAEGYSVSREKKESFPLTVTSAQKNPTAFYLCASSISGTSGKFHEQYFGPGTRLTVT.

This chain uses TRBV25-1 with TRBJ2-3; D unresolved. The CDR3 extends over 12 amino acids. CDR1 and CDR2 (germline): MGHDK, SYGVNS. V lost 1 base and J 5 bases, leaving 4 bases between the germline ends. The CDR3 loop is CASSEFRDTQYF. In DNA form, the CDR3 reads TGTGCCAGCAGTGAATTCAGAGATACGCAGTATTTT.

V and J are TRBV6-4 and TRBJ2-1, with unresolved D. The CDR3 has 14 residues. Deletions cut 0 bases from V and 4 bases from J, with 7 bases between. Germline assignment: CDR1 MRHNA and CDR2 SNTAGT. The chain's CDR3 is CASSDSAGYNEQFF. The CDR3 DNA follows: TGTGCCAGCAGTGACTCGGCAGGATACAATGAGCAGTTCTTC.

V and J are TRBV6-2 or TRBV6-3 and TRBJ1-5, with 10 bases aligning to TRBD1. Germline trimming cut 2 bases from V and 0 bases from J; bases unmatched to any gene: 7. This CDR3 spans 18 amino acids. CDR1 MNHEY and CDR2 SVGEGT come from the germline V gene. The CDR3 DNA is TGTGCCAGCAGTTACATTGGACAGGGGGACTATAGCAATCAGCCCCAGCATTTT. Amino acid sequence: CASSYIGQGDYSNQPQHF.